Following are 7 T cell receptor beta chains from one sample sequenced in a study of control samples from healthy donors and cancer patients. The protocol was immunoSEQ multiplex PCR, while the TCRdb copy is restricted to in-frame clones and leaves out a portion. The repertoire has some 90,000 clones, 91% of them found once; the top ten carry nearly 0.95%. Sequencing was carried out using blood. The origin of the receptors is a woman in her thirties in good health.

The J gene is TRBJ1-4, the V gene TRBV7-9; 8 positions agree with TRBD1. Germline V lookup: CDR1 SEHNR, CDR2 FQNEAQ (reference sequence). The CDR3 is 16 residues long. V shed 4 bases and J 7 bases; nucleotides not matched to a gene: 11. The CDR3 region is CASSSTAGGWGEKLFF. CDR3 nucleotides: TGTGCCAGCAGCTCGACGGCAGGGGGCTGGGGTGAAAAACTGTTTTTT.

The chain carries TRBV5-1 and TRBJ2-1; possible D gene TRBD1, 7 bases. This CDR3 region has 14 residues. Per the germline V gene, CDR1 is SGHRS and CDR2 is YFSETQ. Between the trimmed V and J ends, which lost 3 bases and 7 bases, there was a span of 14 bases. Here the CDR3 DNA reads TGCGCCAGCAGCTCAGGGGGGCAGGGTAATGAGCAGTTCTTC. This gives the protein CASSSGGQGNEQFF. Supplemented by reference TRBV5-1 and TRBJ2-1, the full variable domain reads KAGVTQTPRYLIKTRGQQVTLSCSPISGHRSVSWYQQTPGQGLQFLFEYFSETQRNKGNFPGRFSGRQFSNSRSEMNVSTLELGDSALYLCASSSGGQGNEQFFGPGTRLTVL.

The V and J genes are TRBV30 and TRBJ1-1; D not certain. Germline V lookup: CDR1 GTSNPN, CDR2 SVGIG (reference sequence). The length of the CDR3 is 11 residues. V lost 3 bases and J lost 6, with 8 bases in between. The CDR3, as DNA: TGTGCCTGGAGACATATAGCTGAAGCTTTCTTT. Its protein is CAWRHIAEAFF.

The rearrangement uses TRBV14 and TRBJ2-5; no clear D gene. Trimming left V 4 bases short and J 0 bases short, with 3 bases between. CDR1 and CDR2 (germline): SGHDN, FVKESK. CDR3 length: 12 residues. The DNA of the CDR3 is TGTGCCAGCAGCCTATACCAAGAGACCCAGTACTTC. Translating gives CASSLYQETQYF.

CDR3 bases: TGCGCCAGCAGCTTGGGAGGCGGGTTCCAAGAGACCCAGTACTTC. Amino acid sequence: CASSLGGGFQETQYF. The chain recombines TRBV5-1 with TRBJ2-5, with a possible D match to TRBD2 (5 bases). V lost 0 bases, J lost 1 base, and 10 bases lay in between. Germline V gives CDR1 SGHRS, CDR2 YFSETQ. The CDR3 has 15 amino acids.

V is TRBV9 and J is TRBJ1-1; tentatively, D is TRBD1 (5 bases). V lost 7 bases and J lost 1, with 5 bases in between. The CDR3 extends over 11 amino acids. Per the germline V gene, CDR1 is SGDLS and CDR2 is YYNGEE. CDR3 bases: TGTGCCAGCGGGACGAACACTGAAGCTTTCTTT. As protein: CASGTNTEAFF. The full variable domain, completed using reference TRBV9 and TRBJ1-1, is DSGVTQTPKHLITATGQRVTLRCSPRSGDLSVYWYQQSLDQGLQFLIQYYNGEERAKGNILERFSAQQFPDLHSELNLSSLELGDSALYFCASGTNTEAFFGQGTRLTVV.

The V call is TRBV6-5, the J call TRBJ1-2, with 7 bases fitting TRBD1. The germline gives CDR1 MNHEY, CDR2 SVGAGI. This CDR3 is 15 amino acids long. Losses at the gene ends were 6 bases for V and 0 bases for J; bases not matched to a gene: 7. CDR3 coding DNA: TGTGCCAGCAGGCGAGGGGGCGGGTCTAACTATGGCTACACCTTC. As protein: CASRRGGGSNYGYTF.